This T cell receptor beta chain was identified during a study of blood T cells in healthy people across ages. This CDR3 is built from 15 residues. The germline gives CDR1 MGHRA, CDR2 YSYEKL. The V segment lost 2 bases and the J segment 7 bases; nucleotides outside the gene matches: 8. A second PCR of roughly 7 to 11 cycles used a sample-barcoded 5' primer and a J-beta primer mix. The template-switch adaptor, which had 12 random nucleotides, put a tag on each cDNA molecule. TCRdb reprocessed the 5' RACE reads via MiXCR and lists one record per CDR3 protein. The top ten hold over 10% of the sample, which has about 900,000 distinct CDR3 sequences, around 49% seen once. Investigators took around 11 milliliters of peripheral blood from every donor. On this clonotype itself: What it recognizes is unknown.

Broader study findings: Investigators viewed diversity estimates from one million T cells as underestimates, the study reported. There were more naive CD4+ cells and higher diversity in long-lived donors than in aged donors.

The material sequenced was blood. The genes are TRBV4-1 and TRBJ1-2; 9 nucleotides align to TRBD1. This clonotype originated in a man between 25 and 39 years old in good health. For the CDR3, the DNA is TGCGCCAGCAGCCAAACCAGGGGGACAGGGAGTGGCTACACCTTC. This gives the protein CASSQTRGTGSGYTF.